This TCR beta chain came from a study of cytomegalovirus exposure and HLA in healthy donors. Overall study results and limits: Solely CMV serostatus was available to characterize immune exposure.

V shed 0 bases, J shed 5 bases, and the junction held 14 bases outside the gene matches. Germline V CDR1 and CDR2: ENHRY, SYGVKD. The CDR3 is made up of 18 amino acids. The PCR had 60 Vbeta and 13 Jbeta primers. Sequencing was performed with immunoSEQ multiplex PCR; in TCRdb, only in-frame clones are kept and a portion is missing. The sample lists 200,000 to 250,000 clones; roughly 84% were seen once. In this sample, this clone turned up once. Its target is unknown. The V and J genes are TRBV10-3 and TRBJ2-7; 9 bases match TRBD1. This receptor was taken from a man aged 45-65 years in good health and CMV-seronegative. Specimen: PBMCs. The CDR3 region is CAISESPQGQGLADEQYF. CDR3 coding DNA: TGTGCCATCAGTGAGTCGCCCCAGGGACAGGGACTCGCGGACGAGCAGTACTTC.